This T cell receptor (beta chain) appears in the sequencing data of a study of blood T cells in healthy people across ages (dated by TCRdb to the mid-2010s). General notes on the study: In model experiments, template switching captured about one uniquely barcoded TCR beta cDNA molecule for every two T cells. Age-related changes in TCR beta repertoire diversity were measured in the study by deep sequencing normalized with unique cDNA molecular identifiers. Donors were grouped into four age groups: young (average roughly 17 years), middle-aged (39), aged (around 56) and long-lived (about 89). To avoid experimental bias, donors of different ages were distributed randomly across sequencing lanes. For two donors (one aged 18 to 29 and one aged 80 or older), the study analyzed two additional independent replicas of 1 million unique cDNA reads from the same blood draw. Paper-wide results and their limitations: Observed TCR beta diversity correlated strongly with the percentage of naive T cells measured by flow cytometry. Because donor CMV infection status was unknown, age-related changes in expanded clonotypes were potentially confounded. The long-lived group showed more naive CD4+ T cells, fewer expanded clones and increased TCR diversity than the aged group, suggesting age selection. Total diversity estimates from one million sequenced T cells were considered lower bounds and underestimates. Since profiling was done on bulk unsorted PBMCs, naive and antigen-experienced compartments could not be conclusively compared. As age increased, observed TCR beta diversity per million T cells dropped in a roughly linear way, and a significant reduction was already evident by age approximately 40.

Donors were around 37 systemically healthy Caucasian individuals from Russia aged roughly 6 to 100 years. Each donor gave approximately 9.3 milliliters of peripheral blood, collected into EDTA-treated Vacutainer tubes. Ficoll-Paque density-gradient centrifugation was used to isolate PBMCs, with at least 6.5 million per sample. Trizol reagent was used to extract total RNA from the PBMCs, yielding at least 5.5 micrograms per sample. For every donor, an aliquot of PBMCs went through flow cytometry to measure the percentages of naive CD45RAhigh/CD27high T cells. Worth noting for this clonotype: Which antigen it targets is not known. No clone much larger than this one lies a single base away; base qualities are absent.

The CDR3 covers 14 residues, taking in both the cysteine and the phenylalanine. The read is trimmed to its CDR3 DNA, 42 bases read in frame from base 1. Sequences MNHEY (CDR1) and SMNVEV (CDR2) are obtained from the germline V gene (reference sequence). Libraries were prepared through 5' RACE. Sequencing was performed on an Illumina HiSeq 2500. The second PCR ran for roughly 6 to 11 cycles and used a J-beta primer mix along with a sample-barcoded 5' primer. A unique molecular identifier was introduced onto each TCR beta cDNA molecule by a template-switch 5' adaptor carrying 12 random nucleotides. Each sample yielded at least 2.5 million CDR3-containing paired-end reads. All of the RNA was converted into first-strand cDNA using the Mint cDNA synthesis kit, with a TRBC-specific oligonucleotide serving as the primer. All cDNA was treated with uracil-DNA glycosylase and then went through a first 18-cycle PCR with the universal primers M1SS and BC2_uni_R. As for the authors' bioinformatics: Each sample was normalized by randomly selecting 1 million high-quality reads, each carrying a distinct molecular identifier. Instead of being binned into consensus sequences, reads that shared molecular identifiers were thrown out. MiTCR, with a Q25 quality threshold and the strictest error-elimination algorithm, was used for CDR3 identification, clonotype clustering and error correction. A nonparametric unseen species model using Euler transformation provided a lower-bound estimate of total TCR beta diversity. In-frame beta chains were kept once TCRdb had trimmed the public reads at Q25 with fastp and called clones with MiXCR. Rows with a matching CDR3 protein are joined into one entry that keeps the most common DNA and genes. The V and J calls and clone size come from TCRdb's table, not from the authors' own analysis. Here the sample has 720,000 or so distinct CDR3 sequences; about 43% occur a single time. The top ten hold approximately 31% of the sample.

Sequenced: blood. The receptor was derived from an older man in good health. The sequence joins TRBV27 to TRBJ2-7; TRBD1 agrees with 7 junctional bases. The end of the DNA aligns better with TRBJ2-5, so the J call may be wrong. This receptor carries the CDR3 CASSFSGQRETQYF. The DNA sequence is given as TGTGCCAGCAGTTTTTCGGGACAGCGGGAGACCCAGTACTTC.